The TCR beta chain under discussion was sequenced for a study of circulating CD8 cells and anti-PD-1 response in melanoma. Trimming removed 5 bases from V and 11 bases from J, with 12 bases in between. The CDR3 is 11 residues long. Germline V gene lookup returns CDR1 LNHDA and CDR2 SQIVND (reference sequence). Sorting of live CD3+CD8+TCRalphabeta+ cells by PD-1 and/or TIGIT gave four subsets. Study-wide points: Published repertoire comparisons used only baseline and M1 samples. Expanded sorted subsets were checked for tumor reactivity using peptides. Most experiments lacked replicates.

Using about 15 ng of total RNA, TCR libraries were made with the QIAseq Immune Repertoire TCR panel. MiXCR, run by TCRdb on the reads, gives a single entry per CDR3 protein. This sample carries under 150 distinct CDR3 sequences, around 7.6% of them seen once, and the ten largest clones take more than 40%. This clonotype is classed as large. The antigen remains unidentified. This clonotype was sampled from a human donor with melanoma. This sample comprised CD8+ T cells from PBMCs, obtained at baseline or after one month of anti-PD-1 therapy (not recorded which). The gene calls are TRBV19 and TRBJ1-1; D unclear. CDR3 residues: CASSVKRRAFF. CDR3 coding DNA: TGTGCCAGTAGTGTCAAGCGGCGGGCTTTCTTT.